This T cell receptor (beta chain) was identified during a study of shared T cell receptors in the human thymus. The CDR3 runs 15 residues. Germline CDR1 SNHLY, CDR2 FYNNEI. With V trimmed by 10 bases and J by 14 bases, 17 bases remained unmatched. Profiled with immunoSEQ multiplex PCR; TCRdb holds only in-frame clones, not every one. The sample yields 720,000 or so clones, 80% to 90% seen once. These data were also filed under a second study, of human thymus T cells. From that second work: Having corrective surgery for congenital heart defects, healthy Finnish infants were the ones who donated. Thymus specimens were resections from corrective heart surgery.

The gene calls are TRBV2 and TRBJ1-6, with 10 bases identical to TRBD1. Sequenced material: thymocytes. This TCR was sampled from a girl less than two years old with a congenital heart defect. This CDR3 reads CATKQQGRQGASLHF. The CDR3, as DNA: TGTGCCACCAAGCAGCAGGGCCGACAGGGGGCATCCCTCCACTTT.